The 31 T cell receptor beta chains listed next were all sequenced from one sample in a study of blood T cell repertoires in COVID-19 (dated by TCRdb to 2020 to 2021). The library was made by the immunoSEQ multiplex PCR assay. Entries here come from immuneACCESS through TCRdb and include only in-frame sequences with V and J called. Some clones fail to appear in such tables; in the studies checked, an unresolved V gene covers under half of the shortfall, and the cause of the remainder is unknown. This sample has 50,000 to 70,000 clones in its table, and 80% to 90% of those were observed once. Jointly, the top ten make up around 8.3% of the sample. Sequencing was carried out using peripheral blood. These receptors were collected from a human donor with active COVID-19. The donor label of this sample is uncertain.

This chain joins TRBV7-3 and TRBJ2-7; maybe TRBD2 (5 bases). The CDR3 consists of 16 residues. The V gene lost 2 bases and the J gene lost 4 bases, with 18 bases spanning the gap. Germline V gene data show CDR1 as SGHTA and CDR2 as FQGTGA. This CDR3 is CASSLPPRVGEYEQYF. The CDR3 region has the DNA TGTGCCAGCAGCTTACCCCCGCGGGTTGGAGAGTACGAGCAGTACTTC.

The rearrangement joins TRBV15 to TRBJ2-6; TRBD1 agrees at 10 bases. The CDR3 is 21 residues long. CDR1 is LNHNV and CDR2 is YYDKDF in the germline V gene (reference sequence). The V and J ends lost 0 bases and 4 bases, in that order; junction bases with no gene match: 15. The CDR3 here is CATSRDPQTGTGDPGANVLTF. The CDR3 DNA is TGTGCCACCAGCAGAGATCCCCAAACCGGGACAGGGGATCCCGGGGCCAACGTCCTGACTTTC.

As concerns this clone: An end of the junction does not agree with germline; a read error may underlie this. The CDR3 DNA reads TGTGCCAGCAGTGACTCGGGACTAGCGTACGAGCAGTACTTC. This translates into CASSDSGLAYEQYF. V gene TRBV6-5 combines with J gene TRBJ2-7; 10 nucleotides align to TRBD2. Germline CDR1 MNHEY, CDR2 SVGAGI. This CDR3 has 14 amino acids.

This clone is labeled as medium-sized. The CDR3 protein is CASSYENRDYNSPLHF. Written as DNA, the CDR3 is TGTGCCAGCAGTTACGAGAACAGAGACTATAATTCACCCCTCCACTTT. This chain uses TRBV6-5 with TRBJ1-6; D is undetermined. The CDR3 runs to 16 residues. Trimming shortened V by 2 bases and J by 3 bases, and 11 bases separated the two germline ends. Germline V CDR1 and CDR2: MNHEY, SVGAGI.

The rearrangement joins TRBV5-1 to TRBJ2-2; 7 nucleotides match TRBD2. Germline lookup yields CDR1 SGHRS and CDR2 YFSETQ. Losses at the gene ends were 0 bases for V and 5 bases for J; bases not matched to a gene: 1. CDR3 length: 14 amino acids. This chain's CDR3 is CASSLEAGTGELFF. The CDR3 region has the DNA TGCGCCAGCAGCTTGGAAGCGGGGACCGGGGAGCTGTTTTTT.

This rearrangement joins TRBV5-8 to TRBJ2-3; 11 nucleotides align to TRBD2. The V and J ends lost 8 bases and 4 bases, in that order; junction bases with no gene match: 6. CDR1 is SGHTS, CDR2 YDEGEE, per germline. The CDR3 totals 14 residues. Here the CDR3 DNA reads TGTGCCAGGGGTAGCGGGAGGGCCGCAGATACGCAGTATTTT. Protein product: CARGSGRAADTQYF.

The rearrangement links TRBV9 to TRBJ2-2; 11 positions agree with TRBD1. The CDR3 has 17 amino acids. The V gene end was trimmed by 0 bases and the J gene end by 3 bases; junction bases not matched to a gene: 4. Germline CDR1 SGDLS, CDR2 YYNGEE. In nucleotides, the CDR3 is TGTGCCAGCAGCGTAGGGGACAGGGGGACCTACACCGGGGAGCTGTTTTTT. Its protein is CASSVGDRGTYTGELFF.

This chain joins TRBV19 and TRBJ2-3, with TRBD1 matching 7 bases. CDR1 and CDR2 from the germline V gene are LNHDA and SQIVND (reference sequence). The CDR3 runs 17 residues. V dropped 5 bases and J dropped 2; count of bases not matched to a gene: 13. CDR3 protein: CASSLYFDRAYTDTQYF. Here the CDR3 DNA reads TGTGCCAGTAGTCTTTATTTTGACAGGGCCTACACAGATACGCAGTATTTT.

The J gene is TRBJ1-2, the V gene TRBV5-4; D is perhaps TRBD1 (5 bases). CDR1 is SGHNT, CDR2 YYREEE, per germline (reference sequence). CDR3 length: 15 residues. V dropped 3 bases and J dropped 5 bases, with 17 bases sitting between them. The CDR3 DNA follows: TGTGCCAGCAGCTCGCCCGAATTGGGGGGGTATGGCTACACCTTC. Translated: CASSSPELGGYGYTF.

The chain joins TRBV27 to TRBJ1-1; the D gene is possibly TRBD1 (6 bases). Germline lookup yields CDR1 MNHEY and CDR2 SMNVEV (reference sequence). V lost 5 bases and J 1 base, leaving 14 bases between the germline ends. This CDR3 is built from 15 residues. The CDR3 nucleotides read TGTGCCAGCAGTATTATAGGACAGTCGAACACTGAAGCTTTCTTT. Its translation: CASSIIGQSNTEAFF.

The J gene is TRBJ2-2, the V gene TRBV19; 8 bases are shared with TRBD2. With 3 bases clipped from V and 0 bases from J, the junction kept 3 bases outside the gene matches. In germline, CDR1 is LNHDA, CDR2 SQIVND (reference sequence). CDR3 length equals 16 residues. The CDR3 is CASSMAGGANTGELFF. For the CDR3, the DNA is TGTGCCAGTAGTATGGCGGGGGGTGCGAACACCGGGGAGCTGTTTTTT.

The chain employs TRBV5-1 and TRBJ1-6, with 9 bases fitting TRBD1. The CDR3 has 20 residues. Germline V lookup: CDR1 SGHRS, CDR2 YFSETQ. V lost 4 bases and J lost 5; bases outside the gene matches: 19. The chain's CDR3 is CASSPRLPGQGRANNSPLHF. The CDR3 nucleotides are TGCGCCAGCAGCCCGCGCCTACCGGGACAGGGACGGGCCAATAATTCACCCCTCCACTTT.

The chain has TRBV24-1 and TRBJ2-5; TRBD1 matches at 8 bases. This CDR3 has 16 amino acids. Germline V gene data show CDR1 as KGHDR and CDR2 as SFDVKD. The ends lost 4 bases at V and 5 bases at J; junction bases unmatched: 11. The CDR3 loop reads CATSDPRQGSRETQYF. CDR3 sequence (DNA): TGTGCCACCAGTGACCCCAGACAGGGGTCCCGGGAGACCCAGTACTTC.

The chain carries TRBV6-2 or TRBV6-3 and TRBJ2-1; 7 nucleotides align to TRBD2. This CDR3 has 16 residues. CDR1 is MNHEY and CDR2 is SVGEGT in the germline V gene. V gave up 6 bases and J gave up 3 bases; unmatched junction bases: 11. The DNA for the CDR3 is TGTGCCAGCAGCAACTCTCTTGCGGGGGACTACAATGAGCAGTTCTTC. Residues: CASSNSLAGDYNEQFF.

This clone has only a few counts. This rearrangement joins TRBV30 to TRBJ1-2; a weak D match, TRBD1 (6 bases). Trimming took off 2 bases at V and 8 bases at J, with 18 bases between the two ends. This CDR3 has 14 residues. The germline V gene encodes CDR1 GTSNPN and CDR2 SVGIG (reference sequence). The CDR3 reads CAWSPPRGGGGYTF. In nucleotides, the CDR3 is TGTGCCTGGAGTCCCCCACGGGGGGGCGGGGGCTACACCTTC.

J is TRBJ1-2 and V is TRBV11-2; TRBD1 might be the D (5 bases). V was trimmed by 7 bases and J by 3 bases, leaving 18 bases between them. The CDR3 totals 15 residues. CDR1 and CDR2 (germline): SGHAT, FQNNGV. CDR3 coding DNA: TGTGCCAGCACCTCTCGGGGAGGGGCTGACTATGGCTACACCTTC. Amino acid sequence: CASTSRGGADYGYTF.

This chain uses TRBV12-2 with TRBJ2-1; the D segment call TRBD2 is taken from the table without a DNA check. TRBV12-2 is listed as a pseudogene. CDR3 length equals 14 residues. CDR3 in DNA: TGTGCAAGTCGCTTAGGGTTGGAGGGCAATGAGCAGTTCTTC. Translating it yields CASRLGLEGNEQFF.

This clone occurred once. The chain combines TRBV6-5 with TRBJ1-2; 9 bases match TRBD1. J gave up 7 bases and V 4 bases, and 1 base lay outside the gene matches. The CDR3 totals 12 residues. From germline, CDR1 is MNHEY and CDR2 SVGAGI. For the CDR3, the DNA is TGTGCCAGCAGTTGGACAGGGGTTGGCTACACCTTC. This encodes CASSWTGVGYTF.

The genes are TRBV3-1 (or the pseudogene TRBV3-2) and TRBJ1-2; D gene ambiguous. Germline CDR1 is LGHDT and CDR2 is YNNKEL (reference sequence). The CDR3 runs 13 residues. V shed 2 bases and J shed 4 bases, with 8 bases lying between them. CDR3 sequence: CASSQRGTYGYTF. Here the CDR3 DNA reads TGTGCCAGCAGCCAACGAGGAACCTATGGCTACACCTTC.

V and J are TRBV4-3 and TRBJ2-1; D unclear. Trimming took off 1 base at V and 5 bases at J, with 3 bases between the two ends. The germline V gene encodes CDR1 LGHNA and CDR2 YSLEER. The CDR3 sequence is 12 residues long. In DNA form, the CDR3 reads TGCGCCAGCAGCCAAGCTCACAATGAGCAGTTCTTC. Amino acids: CASSQAHNEQFF.

The chain joins TRBV7-8 to TRBJ2-7; a weak D match, TRBD1 (6 bases). CDR1 is SGHVS and CDR2 is FQNEAQ in the germline V gene. The CDR3 is made up of 12 amino acids. V lost 7 bases and J lost 5, with 12 bases in between. The DNA for the CDR3 is TGTGCCAGCACCCCGGACAGCCACGAGCAGTACTTC. Amino acid sequence: CASTPDSHEQYF.

V is TRBV28 and J is TRBJ2-3; 9 bases agree with TRBD1. Looked up from germline, CDR1 is MDHEN and CDR2 is SYDVKM. The trim removed 6 bases at V and 5 bases at J, leaving 6 bases unmatched. The CDR3 has 14 residues. The DNA for the CDR3 is TGTGCCAGCAGCCGGGACAGGGTCGTAGATACGCAGTATTTT. This encodes CASSRDRVVDTQYF.

The V gene is TRBV5-1, the J gene TRBJ2-5; 9 bases line up with TRBD1. Losses at the gene ends were 4 bases for V and 4 bases for J; bases not matched to a gene: 11. The CDR3 contains 16 residues. Germline lookup yields CDR1 SGHRS and CDR2 YFSETQ. CDR3 in DNA: TGCGCCAGCAGCCCCTTCGACAGGGGGGGCCCAGAGACCCAGTACTTC. It codes for CASSPFDRGGPETQYF. Variable domain in full (rest from reference TRBV5-1 and TRBJ2-5): KAGVTQTPRYLIKTRGQQVTLSCSPISGHRSVSWYQQTPGQGLQFLFEYFSETQRNKGNFPGRFSGRQFSNSRSEMNVSTLELGDSALYLCASSPFDRGGPETQYFGPGTRLLVL.

V is TRBV3-1 (or the pseudogene TRBV3-2) and J is TRBJ1-5, with D possibly being TRBD1 (6 bases). The CDR3 is 16 amino acids. V lost 5 bases and J 0 bases, leaving 14 bases between the germline ends. Per germline, CDR1 LGHDT and CDR2 YNNKEL (reference sequence). This chain's CDR3 is CASSTGTPYSNQPQHF. Written as DNA, the CDR3 is TGTGCCAGCAGCACCGGGACACCCTATAGCAATCAGCCCCAGCATTTT.

The V and J genes are TRBV30 and TRBJ1-6, with 7 positions matching TRBD1. Per germline, CDR1 GTSNPN and CDR2 SVGIG (reference sequence). With 8 bases clipped from V and 5 bases from J, the junction kept 6 bases outside the gene matches. There are 13 residues in the CDR3. CDR3 nucleotide sequence: TGTGCCGCTCCGGGACAGCATAATTCACCCCTCCACTTT. It yields the protein CAAPGQHNSPLHF.

The rearrangement uses TRBV30 and TRBJ1-2; no clear D gene. The CDR3 covers 9 residues. CDR1 and CDR2 (germline): GTSNPN, SVGIG (reference sequence). Trimming pared 4 bases from V and 5 bases from J, leaving 2 bases between. The CDR3 DNA sequence: TGTGCCTGGACTTATGGCTACACCTTC. Protein product: CAWTYGYTF.

V usage is TRBV6-6 and J usage is TRBJ2-1, with 8 nucleotides matching TRBD2. J lost 6 bases, V lost 4 bases, and 8 bases had no gene match. The CDR3 consists of 15 residues. Per germline, CDR1 MNHNY and CDR2 SVGAGI (reference sequence). The CDR3 sequence: CASSSGLARGNEQFF. Here the CDR3 DNA reads TGTGCCAGCAGTTCCGGACTAGCCCGGGGCAATGAGCAGTTCTTC.

This chain uses TRBV19 with TRBJ2-7; TRBD2 matches 12 bases. Germline lookup yields CDR1 LNHDA and CDR2 SQIVND (reference sequence). The length of the CDR3 is 16 residues. J gave up 3 bases and V 1 base, and 4 bases lay outside the gene matches. The CDR3 nucleotides read TGTGCCAGTAGTATAGGAACTAGCGGGAGGAACTACGAGCAGTACTTC. It is translated as CASSIGTSGRNYEQYF. Full variable domain (missing parts from reference TRBV19 and TRBJ2-7): DGGITQSPKYLFRKEGQNVTLSCEQNLNHDAMYWYRQDPGQGLRLIYYSQIVNDFQKGDIAEGYSVSREKKESFPLTVTSAQKNPTAFYLCASSIGTSGRNYEQYFGPGTRLTVT.

This clone is a singleton in its sample. The chain is built from TRBV27 and TRBJ2-5; TRBD1 aligns across 9 bases. CDR1 is MNHEY, CDR2 SMNVEV, per germline (reference sequence). J was trimmed by 5 bases and V by 3 bases; bases with no gene match: 7. This CDR3 is 15 amino acids long. DNA for the CDR3: TGTGCCAGCAGTTTCCGGACAGGGGTAACTGAGACCCAGTACTTC. Its translation is CASSFRTGVTETQYF.

This clone was seen once. The chain links TRBV7-3 to TRBJ2-3, with 7 nucleotides matching TRBD1. The junction had 8 bases not matched to a gene; V was cut back by 5 bases and J by 3 bases. CDR3 size: 15 residues. In germline, CDR1 is SGHTA, CDR2 FQGTGA. Here the CDR3 DNA reads TGTGCCAGCAGCCCACAGGGGCAACGGACAGATACGCAGTATTTT. It codes for CASSPQGQRTDTQYF.

V usage is TRBV7-2 and J usage is TRBJ2-5; TRBD1 agrees at 7 bases. CDR1 SGHTA and CDR2 FQGNSA come from the germline V gene. V lost 2 bases, J lost 4 bases, and 7 bases stayed unmatched. This CDR3 spans 15 amino acids. The DNA for the CDR3 is TGTGCCAGCAGCTTATCGACAGGGTTAGGAGAGACCCAGTACTTC. This sequence encodes CASSLSTGLGETQYF.